This section outlines one T cell receptor beta chain sequence together with its context. Antigen unknown. Every one of the donors was a Caucasian adult that lived in Nashville, Tennessee. As processed by the authors: Filtering of immunoSEQ junctional sequences could not match full-length read filtering. Profiling relied on immunoSEQ multiplex PCR, and the TCRdb table lists in-frame clones only, not all of them. The V and J calls and clone size come from that table; D and trimming were worked out from the DNA. The table includes roughly 2,500,000 clones, under 95% detected once. This sample was included in a study of shared clonotypes between healthy human individuals. The study's findings and limits: The generation probabilities recorded for non-shared clonotypes fell below those of clonotypes shared by all four donors. A small donor pool kept down the genetic and exposure-history diversity that was represented.

The V gene end was trimmed by 6 bases and the J gene end by 7 bases; junction bases not matched to a gene: 7. The CDR3 has 13 amino acids. Germline V CDR1 and CDR2: MGHDK, SYGVNS. The chain recombines TRBV25-1 with TRBJ2-3; 7 nucleotides align to TRBD1. This TCR was recovered from a man aged 18 to 29 in good health. Some clones in this sample may be carry-over from other donors' samples. The specimen sequenced was naive CD4+ T cells from PBMCs. Indicated subset: CD45RA+ positively selected. The DNA for the CDR3 is TGTGCCAGCAGAGGGGGCGCCGGAAATACGCAGTATTTT. It specifies CASRGGAGNTQYF.